Following are 28 T cell receptor beta chains from one sample sequenced in a study of OX40 agonist ivuxolimab in advanced cancers. The repertoire was sequenced with immunoSEQ multiplex PCR; TCRdb's copy has only in-frame clones and lacks some. The table includes under 85,000 clones, about 94% detected once. The source was CD4+ or CD8+ T cells sorted from blood, collected in a trial of the OX40 agonist ivuxolimab. The source of these receptors is an adult with an advanced solid tumor such as melanoma, head and neck, liver or kidney cancer.

This clone was observed a single time. The chain couples TRBV10-1 to TRBJ1-1; D is ambiguous. The CDR3 runs 18 residues. Germline-derived CDR1 and CDR2 are WNHNN and SYGVQD (reference sequence). Trimming took off 8 bases at V and 1 base at J, with 26 bases between the two ends. In nucleotides, the CDR3 is TGCGCCAGCTTCTCTCCGACTCCGGTTCAGGCGGCGAACACTGAAGCTTTCTTT. Amino acids: CASFSPTPVQAANTEAFF.

The chain carries TRBV6-6 and TRBJ2-7; either TRBD1 or TRBD2 may fit D (5 bases each). V lost 8 bases, J lost 4 bases, and 15 bases lay in between. Germline CDR1 is MNHNY and CDR2 is SVGAGI (reference sequence). The CDR3 is 13 amino acids. The CDR3 reads CASASGRGYEQYF. Here the CDR3 DNA reads TGTGCCAGCGCATCGGGGCGCGGGTACGAGCAGTACTTC.

The chain combines TRBV7-9 with TRBJ2-3; 11 bases map to TRBD2. The CDR3 extends over 16 amino acids. Germline V CDR1 and CDR2: SEHNR, FQNEAQ (reference sequence). J was trimmed by 9 bases and V by 8 bases; bases with no gene match: 16. The CDR3 DNA follows: TGTGCCAGCGGGTCTACTAGCGGGAGTAGTATTGGGACGCAGTATTTT. Protein: CASGSTSGSSIGTQYF. Based on the CDR3 plus reference TRBV7-9 and TRBJ2-3, the full variable domain is DTGVSQNPRHKITKRGQNVTFRCDPISEHNRLYWYRQTLGQGPEFLTYFQNEAQLEKSRLLSDRFSAERPKGSFSTLEIQRTEQGDSAMYLCASGSTSGSSIGTQYFGPGTRLTVL.

J is TRBJ2-2 and V is TRBV28; no definite D call. Trimming left V 8 bases short and J 1 base short, with 8 bases between. CDR3 length equals 13 residues. Germline lookup yields CDR1 MDHEN and CDR2 SYDVKM. This chain's CDR3 is CASAPRNTGELFF. In nucleotides, the CDR3 is TGTGCCAGCGCCCCACGGAACACCGGGGAGCTGTTTTTT.

This chain links TRBV5-1 with TRBJ1-3, with 7 nucleotides matching TRBD1. Germline V gene lookup returns CDR1 SGHRS and CDR2 YFSETQ. V trimming: 4 bases; J trimming: 7 bases; junction bases outside the gene matches: 8. This CDR3 has 14 residues. The CDR3: CASSVGQDSNTIYF. CDR3 bases: TGCGCCAGCAGCGTCGGACAGGATAGTAACACCATATATTTT.

The chain joins TRBV10-2 to TRBJ2-5; D perhaps matches TRBD2 (7 bases). Germline CDR1 WSHSY, CDR2 SAAADI. CDR3 length: 16 residues. Trimming stripped 2 bases from V and 10 bases from J, with 23 bases between. This CDR3 is CASSEDVLSPRGGQYF. CDR3 bases: TGCGCCAGCAGTGAGGATGTTCTTTCACCAAGGGGGGGCCAGTACTTC.

The J gene is TRBJ2-2, the V gene TRBV7-8; 8 bases fit TRBD2. Trimming at V came to 3 bases and at J to 1 base, leaving 4 bases not matched to a gene. Germline loops: CDR1 SGHVS, CDR2 FQNEAQ. The CDR3 contains 16 residues. CDR3 in amino acids: CASSFVGRVNTGELFF. CDR3 in DNA: TGTGCCAGCAGCTTCGTCGGGAGGGTGAACACCGGGGAGCTGTTTTTT.

The chain recombines TRBV5-6 with TRBJ2-7, with 7 bases matching TRBD2. The CDR3 runs to 12 residues. CDR1 is SGHDT, CDR2 YYEEEE, per germline. Trimming cost V 4 bases and J 7 bases; bases outside gene matches: 5. CDR3 coding DNA: TGTGCCAGCAGCCATCCCGGGAGGGAGCAGTACTTC. Its protein product is CASSHPGREQYF.

This sequence joins TRBV19 and TRBJ2-6; 8 nucleotides line up with TRBD1. Germline CDR1 and CDR2: LNHDA and SQIVND (reference sequence). Trimming cost V 5 bases and J 2 bases; bases outside gene matches: 11. The CDR3 is made up of 18 amino acids. The CDR3 sequence: CASSRLTGGETGANVLTF. The DNA of the CDR3 is TGTGCCAGTAGTCGACTTACAGGGGGTGAAACTGGGGCCAACGTCCTGACTTTC. Drawing the rest from reference TRBV19 and TRBJ2-6, the complete variable domain is DGGITQSPKYLFRKEGQNVTLSCEQNLNHDAMYWYRQDPGQGLRLIYYSQIVNDFQKGDIAEGYSVSREKKESFPLTVTSAQKNPTAFYLCASSRLTGGETGANVLTFGAGSRLTVL.

The chain has TRBV9 and TRBJ1-4; tentative D call: TRBD1 (5 bases). The CDR3 extends over 12 amino acids. Deletions cut 7 bases from V and 2 bases from J, with 6 bases between. Germline V gene sequence: CDR1 SGDLS, CDR2 YYNGEE. Written as DNA, the CDR3 is TGTGCCAGCGGGGCGACTAATGAAAAACTGTTTTTT. This encodes CASGATNEKLFF. The entire variable domain, with the rest obtained from reference TRBV9 and TRBJ1-4, is as follows: DSGVTQTPKHLITATGQRVTLRCSPRSGDLSVYWYQQSLDQGLQFLIQYYNGEERAKGNILERFSAQQFPDLHSELNLSSLELGDSALYFCASGATNEKLFFGSGTQLSVL.

The gene calls are TRBV5-8 and TRBJ2-7; D is unclear. With 4 bases removed from V and 3 bases from J, the gap between germline ends came to 20 bases. The germline V gene encodes CDR1 SGHTS and CDR2 YDEGEE. The length of the CDR3 is 16 residues. The CDR3 sequence: CASSGSMGMNFYEQYF. DNA for the CDR3: TGTGCCAGCAGCGGCTCGATGGGGATGAACTTCTACGAGCAGTACTTC.

On this clone itself: One junction end does not reproduce the germline sequence, and a read error may be involved. This chain uses TRBV7-7 with TRBJ2-1, with TRBD2 matching 12 bases. Germline V gene sequence: CDR1 SSHAT, CDR2 FNYEAQ (reference sequence). The CDR3 is 15 residues long. CDR3: CASSRGGLAGNEQFF. For the CDR3, the DNA is TGTGCTAGCAGTCGCGGGGGACTAGCGGGCAATGAGCAGTTCTTC.

The chain carries TRBV6-1 and TRBJ2-7, with D perhaps TRBD2 (5 bases). This CDR3 is built from 14 residues. Germline-derived CDR1 and CDR2 are MNHNS and SASEGT. V lost 2 bases and J lost 2, with 10 bases in between. The CDR3 nucleotides read TGTGCCAGCAGTGAAAGGACGGGAACCTACGAGCAGTACTTC. This codes for CASSERTGTYEQYF.

The genes are TRBV10-3 and TRBJ1-1; D gene unclear. Germline CDR1 is ENHRY and CDR2 is SYGVKD. Between the trimmed V and J ends, which lost 4 bases and 5 bases, there was a span of 11 bases. This CDR3 has 13 amino acids. The CDR3 spells CAISGGVRTEAFF. DNA of the CDR3: TGTGCCATCAGTGGGGGTGTGAGGACTGAAGCTTTCTTT.

This chain links TRBV9 with TRBJ2-5; D remains unclear. The DNA end lines up better with TRBJ2-7; the J call may be wrong. The CDR3 covers 15 residues. CDR1 is SGDLS, CDR2 YYNGEE, per germline. CDR3 nucleotides: TGTGCCAGCAGCGTAGAAACGGGTATGGGCTACGAGCAGTACTTC. Translating gives CASSVETGMGYEQYF.

The chain carries TRBV7-9 and TRBJ2-7, with a tentative D call TRBD2 (7 bases). The ends were cut back, 7 bases at V and 6 bases at J, with 13 bases in the middle. Germline assignment: CDR1 SEHNR and CDR2 FQNEAQ (reference sequence). The CDR3 has 12 residues. This CDR3 is CASTEGGSEQYF. The CDR3 region has the DNA TGTGCCAGCACCGAGGGGGGGTCCGAGCAGTACTTC.

The chain joins TRBV5-4 to TRBJ1-6; D remains unclear. Deletions cut 4 bases from V and 7 bases from J, with 15 bases between. Looked up from germline, CDR1 is SGHNT and CDR2 is YYREEE (reference sequence). This CDR3 is built from 15 residues. For the CDR3, the DNA is TGTGCCAGCAGCGAGGACCGACCGCAAAATTCACCCCTCCACTTT. Encoded protein: CASSEDRPQNSPLHF.

The chain carries TRBV18 and TRBJ1-1; tentative D call: TRBD1 (6 bases). The CDR3 has 16 amino acids. The V end was cut by 2 bases, the J end by 5 bases, with 18 bases between. Germline V gives CDR1 KGHSH, CDR2 LQKENI. CDR3 coding DNA: TGTGCCAGCTCACCAACGAGGCGACAGGTCGAGACTGAAGCTTTCTTT. Encoded protein: CASSPTRRQVETEAFF.

The chain uses TRBV4-1 and TRBJ2-5; D remains ambiguous. Germline CDR1 reads MGHRA; CDR2 reads YSYEKL. This CDR3 has 15 amino acids. Deletions cut 3 bases from V and 0 bases from J, with 11 bases between. DNA of the CDR3: TGCGCCAGCAGCCACGACCCCGGGTACCAAGAGACCCAGTACTTC. This sequence encodes CASSHDPGYQETQYF.

CDR3 DNA sequence: TGTGCCAGCAGTGTCAGGGGTTTGAGTCCTAGGGATGAGCAGTTCTTC. Encoded protein: CASSVRGLSPRDEQFF. V and J are TRBV6-1 and TRBJ2-1; D possibly corresponds to TRBD1 (6 bases). Germline-derived CDR1 and CDR2 are MNHNS and SASEGT. There are 16 residues in the CDR3. V was cut by 4 bases and J by 8 bases, with 21 bases left in between.

The chain employs TRBV5-1 and TRBJ2-2; 9 positions agree with TRBD2. Trimming removed 6 bases from V and 1 base from J; junction bases left unmatched: 4. The CDR3 has 15 residues. Germline V gene data show CDR1 as SGHRS and CDR2 as YFSETQ. The DNA for the CDR3 is TGCGCCAGCACAGCGGGAGGACTGAACACCGGGGAGCTGTTTTTT. Translating gives CASTAGGLNTGELFF.

The chain is built from TRBV7-6 and TRBJ1-2; D remains ambiguous. The V and J ends lost 0 bases and 7 bases respectively, with 12 bases between them. This CDR3 has 14 residues. Germline CDR1 and CDR2: SGHVS and FNYEAQ. The DNA for the CDR3 is TGTGCCAGCAGCTTAGCGGATGAGGGAGGTGGCTACACCTTC. Its translation is CASSLADEGGGYTF.

The rearrangement links TRBV7-2 to TRBJ1-2, with 10 bases fitting TRBD1. There are 19 residues in the CDR3. With V trimmed by 5 bases and J by 8 bases, 23 bases remained unmatched. Germline CDR1 SGHTA, CDR2 FQGNSA. In DNA form, the CDR3 reads TGTGCCAGCAGCCTCCCGAATGGGACAGGGGTGCTCTCCGGTCAAGGCTACACCTTC. Amino acid sequence: CASSLPNGTGVLSGQGYTF.

The rearrangement links TRBV6-6 to TRBJ2-1; TRBD2 aligns across 7 bases. This CDR3 region has 15 residues. After removal of 2 bases from V and 5 bases from J, the junction contained 6 bases not matched to a gene. Germline CDR1 MNHNY, CDR2 SVGAGI (reference sequence). This chain's CDR3 is CASSYALAIDNEQFF. DNA for the CDR3: TGTGCCAGCAGTTACGCACTAGCGATTGACAATGAGCAGTTCTTC.

The chain's CDR3 is CASSLLTGGDTEAFF. The CDR3 bases are TGTGCCAGCAGTTTACTGACAGGGGGTGACACTGAAGCTTTCTTT. The J gene is TRBJ1-1, the V gene TRBV27, with 9 bases fitting TRBD1. The germline V gene has CDR1 MNHEY and CDR2 SMNVEV (reference sequence). CDR3 length: 15 amino acids. Unmatched junction bases numbered 4, after V lost 2 bases and J lost 3 bases.

The CDR3 spells CASSIARTLIYGYTF. CDR3 in DNA: TGTGCCAGTAGTATAGCCCGGACACTAATCTATGGCTACACCTTC. The chain links TRBV19 to TRBJ1-2; the D gene is possibly TRBD1 (5 bases). With 1 base removed from V and 4 bases from J, the gap between germline ends came to 13 bases. Germline V gives CDR1 LNHDA, CDR2 SQIVND (reference sequence). There are 15 residues in the CDR3. Together with reference TRBV19 and TRBJ1-2, the CDR3 gives the full variable domain: DGGITQSPKYLFRKEGQNVTLSCEQNLNHDAMYWYRQDPGQGLRLIYYSQIVNDFQKGDIAEGYSVSREKKESFPLTVTSAQKNPTAFYLCASSIARTLIYGYTFGSGTRLTVV.

The chain recombines TRBV2 with TRBJ2-4; possibly TRBD1 for D (6 bases). The length of the CDR3 is 15 residues. CDR1 SNHLY and CDR2 FYNNEI come from the germline V gene. Trimming took off 4 bases at V and 6 bases at J, with 16 bases between the two ends. The CDR3 region has the DNA TGTGCCAGCAGTGTTGGCAGGGGTGGTCGAAACATTCAGTACTTC. It encodes CASSVGRGGRNIQYF. The entire variable domain, with the rest obtained from reference TRBV2 and TRBJ2-4, is as follows: EPEVTQTPSHQVTQMGQEVILRCVPISNHLYFYWYRQILGQKVEFLVSFYNNEISEKSEIFDDQFSVERPDGSNFTLKIRSTKLEDSAMYFCASSVGRGGRNIQYFGAGTRLSVL.

CDR3 sequence reads: CASSLGRYNEQFF. CDR3 DNA sequence: TGTGCCAGCAGCCTCGGGCGTTACAATGAGCAGTTCTTC. The J gene is TRBJ2-1, the V gene TRBV27; D remains ambiguous. V lost 6 bases and J lost 4, with 10 bases in between. The CDR3 contains 13 residues. From germline, CDR1 is MNHEY and CDR2 SMNVEV (reference sequence).